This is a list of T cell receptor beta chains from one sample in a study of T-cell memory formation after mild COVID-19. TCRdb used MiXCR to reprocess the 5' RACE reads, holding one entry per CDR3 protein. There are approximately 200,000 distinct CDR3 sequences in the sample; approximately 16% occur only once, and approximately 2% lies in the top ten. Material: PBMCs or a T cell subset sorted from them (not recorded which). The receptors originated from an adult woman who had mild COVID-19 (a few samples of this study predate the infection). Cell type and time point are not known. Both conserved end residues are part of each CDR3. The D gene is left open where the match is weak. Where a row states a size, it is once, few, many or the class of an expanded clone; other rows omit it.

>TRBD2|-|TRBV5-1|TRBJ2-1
TGCGCCAGCAGCTTGCCTAGCGGGGGCGATGAGCAGTTCTTC
CASSLPSGGDEQFF
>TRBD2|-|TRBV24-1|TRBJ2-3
TGTGCCACCAGTGATTCCCGTCATCCGGGAGGTACGCAGTATTTT
CATSDSRHPGGTQYF
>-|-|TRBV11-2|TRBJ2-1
TGTGCCAGCAGCTCGGTGGGGGGTCGCTCCTACAATGAGCAGTTCTTC
CASSSVGGRSYNEQFF
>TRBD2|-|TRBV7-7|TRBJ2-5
TGTGCTAGCAGCTTAGCCGGGACTAGCCGTCAAGAGACCCAGTACTTC
CASSLAGTSRQETQYF
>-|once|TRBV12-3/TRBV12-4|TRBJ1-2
TGTGCCAGCAGTAAGGAGGGCTACACCTTC
CASSKEGYTF
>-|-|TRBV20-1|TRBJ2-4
TGCAGTGCTAGCACAATAGCCAAAAACATTCAGTACTTC
CSASTIAKNIQYF
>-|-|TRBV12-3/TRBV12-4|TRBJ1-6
TGTGCCAGCAGTTTCGCCCGGAGGGGCGTAGGCTATAATTCACCCCTCCACTTT
CASSFARRGVGYNSPLHF
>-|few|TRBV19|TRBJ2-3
TGTGCCAGACCTGGAGGGGCTAAGGCTAGCACAGATACGCAGTATTTT
CARPGGAKASTDTQYF
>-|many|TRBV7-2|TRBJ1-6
TGTGCCAGCAGGGGTCAGCGGGGTAATTCACCCCTCCACTTT
CASRGQRGNSPLHF
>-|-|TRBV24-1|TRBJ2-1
TGTGCCACCAGTGTAGTAGGGGGATTAGCTAGGACAGTTGAGCAGTTCTTC
CATSVVGGLARTVEQFF
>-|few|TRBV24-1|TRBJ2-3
TGTGCCACCAGTGAAACAGGGCGCACAGATACGCAGTATTTT
CATSETGRTDTQYF
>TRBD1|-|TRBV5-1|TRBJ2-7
TGCGCCAGCAGCTTAACCGGGACAGGGGGCGTTTACGAGCAGTACTTC
CASSLTGTGGVYEQYF
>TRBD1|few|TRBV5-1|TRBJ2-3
TGCGCCAGCAGCTCCCGACAGGGCCAAACTAGCACAGATACGCAGTATTTT
CASSSRQGQTSTDTQYF
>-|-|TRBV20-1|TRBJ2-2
TGCAGTGCTCGCCCCGGGGGAGCCACCGGGGAGCTGTTTTTT
CSARPGGATGELFF
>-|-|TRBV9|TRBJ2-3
TGTGCCAGCAGCGTCCAGGGCGGCAGCGCAGATACGCAGTATTTT
CASSVQGGSADTQYF
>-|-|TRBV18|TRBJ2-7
TGTGCCAGCTCACCCAACCGGGCCTCCTACGAGCAGTACTTC
CASSPNRASYEQYF
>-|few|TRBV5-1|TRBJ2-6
TGCGCCAGCAGCTTATGGGGGGACAGGGCCAACGTCCTGACTTTC
CASSLWGDRANVLTF
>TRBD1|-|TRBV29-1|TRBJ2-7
TGCAGCGTGACAACAGGGGCATTTGGCGAGCAGTACTTC
CSVTTGAFGEQYF
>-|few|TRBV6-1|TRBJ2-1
TGTGCCAGCAGTGAAAATCTGCAGTTCTTC
CASSENLQFF
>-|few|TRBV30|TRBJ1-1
TGTGCCTGGAGAAACATGTACACTGAAGCTTTCTTT
CAWRNMYTEAFF
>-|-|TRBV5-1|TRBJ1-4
TGCGCCAGCAGAGAAACTAATGAAAAACTGTTTTTT
CASRETNEKLFF
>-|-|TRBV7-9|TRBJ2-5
TGTGCCAGCACCCCCGACTTGGGGGGAGAGACCCAGTACTTC
CASTPDLGGETQYF
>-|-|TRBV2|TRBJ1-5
TGTGCCAGCAGTTACAAAGGGAATCAGCCCCAGCATTTT
CASSYKGNQPQHF
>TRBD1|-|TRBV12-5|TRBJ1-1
TGTGCTAGTGGTTTGCCCAAGACAGGGGTAAACACTGAAGCTTTCTTT
CASGLPKTGVNTEAFF
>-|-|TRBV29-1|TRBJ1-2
TGCAGCGTTCGGACCTCTAACTATGGCTACACCTTC
CSVRTSNYGYTF
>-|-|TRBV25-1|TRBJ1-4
TGTGCCAGCAGTGATCCCTCCCATGAAAAACTGTTTTTT
CASSDPSHEKLFF
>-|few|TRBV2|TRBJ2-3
TGTGCCAGCAGCGACACTCGGGACCGCTCTACGCAGTATTTT
CASSDTRDRSTQYF
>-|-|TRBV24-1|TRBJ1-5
TGTGCCACCAGTGATGGACGGGACGCTCGCAATCAGCCCCAGCATTTT
CATSDGRDARNQPQHF
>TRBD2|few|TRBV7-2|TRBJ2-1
TGTGCCAGCAGCTCGACTAGCGGGAGGGCCGAGGGTTCCTACAATGAGCAGTTCTTC
CASSSTSGRAEGSYNEQFF
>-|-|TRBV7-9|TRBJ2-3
TGTGCCAGTCTGGAGGGGGTTACAGATACGCAGTATTTT
CASLEGVTDTQYF
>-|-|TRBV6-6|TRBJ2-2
TGTGCCAGCAGTTACGCGGATCAAGGGGAGCTGTTTTTT
CASSYADQGELFF
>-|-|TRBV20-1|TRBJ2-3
TGCAGTGCCCAGATGCGCATCACAGATACGCAGTATTTT
CSAQMRITDTQYF
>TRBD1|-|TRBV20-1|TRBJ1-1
TGCAGTGCTAGTAGGGGGCTGAACACTGAAGCTTTCTTT
CSASRGLNTEAFF
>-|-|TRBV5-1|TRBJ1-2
TGCGCCAGCAGCCCGACAGTCACGGGCTATGGCTACACCTTC
CASSPTVTGYGYTF
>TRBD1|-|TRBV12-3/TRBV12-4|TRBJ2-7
TGTGCCAGCAGTTACGACAGGGGGTCTGACGAGCAGTACTTC
CASSYDRGSDEQYF
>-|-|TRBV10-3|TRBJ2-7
TGTGCCATCGCCACCCCGAATTACGAGCAGTACTTC
CAIATPNYEQYF
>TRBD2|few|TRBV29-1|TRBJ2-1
TGCAGCGGGCGGGGGGCGGCAATTGAGCAGTTCTTC
CSGRGAAIEQFF
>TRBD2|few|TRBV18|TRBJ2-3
TGTGCCAGCTCACTCTCTAGCGGGAGTACAGATACGCAGTATTTT
CASSLSSGSTDTQYF
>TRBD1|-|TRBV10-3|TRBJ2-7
TGTGCCATCAGTGTACGTTCGGGACAGGGAACGTCCGAGCAGTACTTC
CAISVRSGQGTSEQYF
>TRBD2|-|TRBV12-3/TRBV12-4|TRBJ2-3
TGTGCCAGCAGCTCACCCCGAGCGGGGGGCCGCGATACGCAGTATTTT
CASSSPRAGGRDTQYF
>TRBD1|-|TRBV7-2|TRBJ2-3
TGTGCCAGCAGCCGCTCCGGGACAGGGGGAAGGGCAGATACGCAGTATTTT
CASSRSGTGGRADTQYF